Listed below are T cell receptor beta chains from one sample, sequenced in a study of blood T cell repertoires in COVID-19. Produced via immunoSEQ multiplex PCR; TCRdb's table is partial and in-frame only. The top ten clones hold around 10% of a sample with some 60,000 clones, 84% of them seen once. Sequencing was carried out using peripheral blood. The receptors shown here come from a man at least 80 years old with COVID-19, enrolled during active disease. CDR3s include the opening cysteine and the closing phenylalanine or tryptophan. The order of the fields is J gene, D gene, V gene, CDR3 protein, CDR3 DNA. D genes are given only for firm matches.

>TRBJ2-1|NA|TRBV4-3
CASSQEFLRLFNEQFF
TGCGCCAGCAGCCAAGAGTTTTTAAGACTTTTTAATGAGCAGTTCTTC
>TRBJ2-1|NA|TRBV28
CASALLSSYNEQFF
TGTGCCAGCGCTCTATTGAGCTCCTACAATGAGCAGTTCTTC
>TRBJ2-1|NA|TRBV7-9
CASSTDYGEQFF
TGTGCCAGCAGCACCGACTACGGTGAGCAGTTCTTC
>TRBJ1-1|NA|TRBV6-2/TRBV6-3
CASSFPKGAEAFF
TGTGCCAGCAGTTTCCCTAAAGGGGCTGAAGCTTTCTTT
>TRBJ2-7|TRBD1|TRBV6-6
CASTTGTGKSYEQYF
TGTGCCAGCACCACCGGGACAGGGAAATCCTACGAGCAGTACTTC
>TRBJ1-2|NA|TRBV13
CASSPSPGTNYGYTF
TGTGCCAGCAGCCCTAGCCCAGGAACTAACTATGGCTACACCTTC
>TRBJ1-3|NA|TRBV4-3
CASSQDRVSRNTIYF
TGCGCCAGCAGCCAAGACAGGGTTTCTCGAAACACCATATATTTT
>TRBJ1-1|NA|TRBV24-1
CATMPRGDPNTEAFF
TGTGCCACTATGCCCCGGGGGGACCCGAACACTGAAGCTTTCTTT
>TRBJ1-1|NA|TRBV7-6
CASTSGTQNTEAFF
TGTGCCAGCACCTCCGGGACACAGAACACTGAAGCTTTCTTT
>TRBJ1-3|NA|TRBV4-3
CASSRQQGAGNTIYF
TGCGCCAGCAGCCGACAACAGGGTGCCGGAAACACCATATATTTT
>TRBJ2-1|TRBD2|TRBV30
CAWSVRVGTSGRAGEQFF
TGTGCCTGGAGTGTACGGGTGGGGACTAGCGGGAGGGCCGGTGAGCAGTTCTTC
>TRBJ1-2|NA|TRBV25-1
CASRTGYGYTF
TGTGCCAGCAGGACTGGGTATGGCTACACCTTC
>TRBJ2-1|TRBD2|TRBV27
CASSPRGGRSLLYNEQFF
TGTGCCAGCAGTCCCCGGGGAGGGAGGTCACTCCTATACAATGAGCAGTTCTTC